This entry is about one TCR beta chain. Its cognate antigen is unknown. A second about 7 to 12 cycle PCR used barcoded and J-beta primers. Unique molecular identifiers of 12 random nucleotides labeled each cDNA. TCRdb re-analysed the 5' RACE reads in MiXCR, keeping a single row per CDR3 protein. The table shows roughly 1,500,000 distinct CDR3 sequences, with 40% to 50% occurring only once. The source of the sample is a study of blood T cells in healthy people across ages. Study findings and constraints: Higher diversity, along with more naive CD4+ cells, distinguished long-lived donors from aged donors.

Germline-derived CDR1 and CDR2 are GTSNPN and SVGIG (reference sequence). The CDR3 extends over 12 amino acids. The V gene lost 3 bases and the J gene lost 4 bases, with 10 bases spanning the gap. The sequenced material came from blood. The TCR sequence derives from a woman between 18 and 29 years old in good health. The chain carries TRBV30 and TRBJ2-7, with D tentatively TRBD2 (5 bases). The chain's CDR3 is CAWSPTRYEQYF. CDR3 DNA sequence: TGTGCCTGGAGCCCCACTAGGTACGAGCAGTACTTC.